This T cell receptor beta chain derives from a study of Ad26.COV2.S vaccination and SARS-CoV-2 variants. About the study: Donor joined the COV1001 Ad26.COV2.S trial arm. Study-level findings and limits: Following vaccination, spike-specific CD8+ and CD4+ T cell responses reportedly exhibited substantial breadth.

J gave up 2 bases and V 2 bases, and 5 bases lay outside the gene matches. The CDR3 covers 17 residues. CDR1 ENHRY and CDR2 SYGVKD come from the germline V gene. The protocol was immunoSEQ multiplex PCR, while the TCRdb copy is restricted to in-frame clones and leaves out a portion. The sample shows 360,000 or so clones, about 89% of them seen only once. Documented treatment: around 19 received Ad26.COV2.S at low or high dose, single or two shots; five or six received placebo; per-sample allocation not given. Sample collection was performed on day 63 after the first vaccine or placebo injection. An adult donor aged 18-55 years was enrolled in Boston. Notes on this clone: Its antigen remains unknown.

V is TRBV10-3 and J is TRBJ2-3; 12 bases are shared with TRBD2. This specimen was peripheral blood, taken in a trial of Ad26.COV2.S vaccine versus placebo. The sequence came from a person between 18 and 59 years old who received the Ad26.COV2.S COVID-19 vaccine or a placebo. The CDR3: CAISETSGGRVTDTQYF. In DNA, the CDR3 is TGTGCCATCAGTGAGACTAGCGGGGGGAGGGTCACAGATACGCAGTATTTT.